Presented here are 27 T cell receptor beta chains from one specimen sequenced in a study of OX40 agonist ivuxolimab in advanced cancers. Libraries were made using the immunoSEQ multiplex PCR assay. The table comes from immuneACCESS by way of TCRdb, which keeps in-frame sequences with V and J called. Part of the clones is missing from these tables; in studies checked, under half for an unresolved V gene and the rest for unknown reasons. In all, the sample holds 85,000 to 100,000 clones, and roughly 89% of those were seen once. Clones ranked in the top ten supply 0.7% to 1% of the sample. Specimen: CD4+ or CD8+ T cells sorted from blood, collected in a trial of the OX40 agonist ivuxolimab. These receptors originate from an adult with an advanced solid tumor such as melanoma, head and neck, liver or kidney cancer.

The genes are TRBV18 and TRBJ2-7; TRBD1 matches at 7 bases. The J segment lost 3 bases and the V segment lost 3 bases, leaving 2 bases of the junction unmatched. Per germline, CDR1 KGHSH and CDR2 LQKENI. This CDR3 region has 13 residues. The CDR3 DNA reads as TGTGCCAGCTCACCGGGACAGATCTACGAGCAGTACTTC. It specifies CASSPGQIYEQYF.

The chain is built from TRBV28 and TRBJ2-6; the D is unclear. The V end lost 4 bases, the J end lost 3 bases, and 4 bases lay between the germline ends. The CDR3 spans 13 residues. In germline, CDR1 is MDHEN, CDR2 SYDVKM. The CDR3 DNA reads TGTGCCAGCAGTTGGGGTGGGGCCAACGTCCTGACTTTC. This translates into CASSWGGANVLTF.

The chain recombines TRBV6-5 with TRBJ1-3; D unresolved. The germline V gene has CDR1 MNHEY and CDR2 SVGAGI. The CDR3 spans 15 residues. Trimming cost V 4 bases and J 5 bases, with 15 bases left between them. CDR3 DNA: TGTGCCAGCAGTTGGCAGAAGGACCTTCGAAACACCATATATTTT. This encodes CASSWQKDLRNTIYF.

This chain uses TRBV28 with TRBJ2-7; 8 positions agree with TRBD1. This CDR3 is built from 15 residues. Per germline, CDR1 MDHEN and CDR2 SYDVKM. V trimming: 2 bases; J trimming: 4 bases; junction bases outside the gene matches: 7. As DNA, the CDR3 is TGTGCCAGCAGTTTAGTCGGACAGGGTTGGTACGAGCAGTACTTC. Encoded protein: CASSLVGQGWYEQYF.

V gene TRBV12-1 combines with J gene TRBJ2-1; the table calls TRBD1, which could not be checked here. TRBV12-1 is assigned pseudogene status. CDR3 length: 17 residues. The CDR3 loop reads CASSSQSQKSSYNEQFF. The CDR3 DNA sequence: TGTGCCAGCAGCTCTCAATCACAGAAGAGCTCCTACAATGAGCAGTTCTTC.

This clone occurred once. This chain uses TRBV5-1 with TRBJ2-1, with 8 bases lining up with TRBD2. V shed 0 bases and J 4 bases; nucleotides not matched to a gene: 15. This CDR3 contains 19 residues. Germline loops: CDR1 SGHRS, CDR2 YFSETQ. CDR3 DNA sequence: TGCGCCAGCAGCTTGGAACTGATAAGTACTAGCGGCGGTTACAATGAGCAGTTCTTC. It is translated as CASSLELISTSGGYNEQFF. Filled out from reference TRBV5-1 and TRBJ2-1, the complete variable domain reads KAGVTQTPRYLIKTRGQQVTLSCSPISGHRSVSWYQQTPGQGLQFLFEYFSETQRNKGNFPGRFSGRQFSNSRSEMNVSTLELGDSALYLCASSLELISTSGGYNEQFFGPGTRLTVL.

The chain is built from TRBV2 and TRBJ1-4; maybe TRBD1 (5 bases). Trimming removed 5 bases at V and 8 bases at J, with 12 bases between. Germline-derived CDR1 and CDR2 are SNHLY and FYNNEI. This CDR3 contains 13 residues. In nucleotides, the CDR3 is TGTGCCAGCAGTCTGGAGACAGACGAAAAACTGTTTTTT. Its translation: CASSLETDEKLFF.

The genes are TRBV7-2 and TRBJ1-5, with a possible D match to TRBD1 (5 bases). V dropped 2 bases and J dropped 3 bases, with 8 bases sitting between them. This CDR3 contains 14 residues. CDR1 and CDR2 from the germline V gene are SGHTA and FQGNSA. CDR3 DNA sequence: TGTGCCAGCAGCTTAATTGGGACCAATCAGCCCCAGCATTTT. This sequence encodes CASSLIGTNQPQHF.

The rearrangement joins TRBV30 to TRBJ1-1; D is unclear. CDR3 length: 13 residues. Per the germline V gene, CDR1 is GTSNPN and CDR2 is SVGIG (reference sequence). The V and J ends lost 2 bases and 5 bases respectively, with 12 bases between them. For the CDR3, the DNA is TGTGCCTGGAGTTTACAAGTCCAGACTGAAGCTTTCTTT. Encoded protein: CAWSLQVQTEAFF.

This chain uses TRBV7-9 with TRBJ1-2, with D perhaps TRBD1 (5 bases). This CDR3 region has 15 residues. Trimming cost V 5 bases and J 6 bases, with 19 bases left between them. Germline V gives CDR1 SEHNR, CDR2 FQNEAQ (reference sequence). The CDR3 loop reads CASSQGGARSDGYTF. The CDR3 DNA sequence: TGTGCCAGCAGCCAGGGTGGGGCGAGGTCCGATGGCTACACCTTC.

V is TRBV4-1 and J is TRBJ2-5, with TRBD2 matching 9 bases. V shed 5 bases, J shed 3 bases, and the junction held 10 bases outside the gene matches. Germline CDR1 MGHRA, CDR2 YSYEKL. CDR3 length: 16 amino acids. In nucleotides, the CDR3 is TGCGCCAGCAGCACACCCGGGACTAGCACAGAAGAGACCCAGTACTTC. Translated: CASSTPGTSTEETQYF.

The V and J genes are TRBV30 and TRBJ1-4; 7 nucleotides match TRBD1. Germline assignment: CDR1 GTSNPN and CDR2 SVGIG (reference sequence). There are 18 residues in the CDR3. The V segment lost 3 bases and the J segment 8 bases; nucleotides outside the gene matches: 21. CDR3 protein: CAWSPNHKTGVVSEKLFF. The CDR3 coding sequence is TGTGCCTGGAGCCCAAACCACAAAACAGGGGTGGTCAGCGAAAAACTGTTTTTT.

The V gene is TRBV5-1, the J gene TRBJ1-1; D is ambiguous. V gave up 0 bases and J gave up 4 bases, with 10 bases separating them. The CDR3 is made up of 14 amino acids. Germline CDR1 is SGHRS and CDR2 is YFSETQ. CDR3 nucleotides: TGCGCCAGCAGCTTGGGAGAGACTGTCACTGAAGCTTTCTTT. As protein: CASSLGETVTEAFF.

The genes are TRBV19 and TRBJ1-6; 7 bases line up with TRBD1. Looked up from germline, CDR1 is LNHDA and CDR2 is SQIVND (reference sequence). The CDR3 is 17 amino acids. Trimming took 7 bases from V and 0 from J; bases not matched to a gene: 9. Here the CDR3 DNA reads TGTGCCAGTACCACAAAGGGGGCGGACTCCTATAATTCACCCCTCCACTTT. Its protein is CASTTKGADSYNSPLHF.

The V call is TRBV28, the J call TRBJ1-6; D not resolved. This CDR3 is built from 16 residues. Germline CDR1 is MDHEN and CDR2 is SYDVKM. Deletions cut 3 bases from V and 9 bases from J, with 18 bases between. The CDR3 loop reads CASSFVSGREGSPLHF. CDR3 sequence (DNA): TGTGCCAGCAGTTTCGTGTCCGGACGGGAGGGTTCACCCCTCCACTTT.

This chain links TRBV28 with TRBJ2-4; either TRBD1 or TRBD2 may supply D (5 bases each). Germline V gene sequence: CDR1 MDHEN, CDR2 SYDVKM. This CDR3 comprises 15 residues. V was trimmed by 4 bases and J by 0 bases, leaving 10 bases between them. The DNA for the CDR3 is TGTGCCAGCAGTTCGCCGAGGGGAGCCAAAAACATTCAGTACTTC. Protein sequence: CASSSPRGAKNIQYF.

This chain connects TRBV6-5 to TRBJ1-3; D call uncertain. CDR1 and CDR2 from the germline V gene are MNHEY and SVGAGI. CDR3 size: 13 residues. V shed 8 bases and J shed 3 bases, with 11 bases lying between them. The CDR3 reads CASRSGSGNTIYF. The CDR3 DNA follows: TGTGCCAGCCGTTCGGGCAGTGGAAACACCATATATTTT.

The V and J genes are TRBV9 and TRBJ1-6; D is unresolved. This CDR3 is built from 15 residues. Trimming stripped 4 bases from V and 8 bases from J, with 16 bases between. Germline V gives CDR1 SGDLS, CDR2 YYNGEE. CDR3 in DNA: TGTGCCAGCAGCTCTATCGGGCAGGCTCATTCACCCCTCCACTTT. Its protein is CASSSIGQAHSPLHF.

This clone was seen a single time. The gene calls are TRBV6-5 and TRBJ1-5; perhaps TRBD1 as D (6 bases). Germline CDR1 is MNHEY and CDR2 is SVGAGI. V was shortened by 0 bases and J by 4 bases, with 10 bases between the two germline ends. This CDR3 region has 15 residues. This CDR3 reads CASSYSGDKNQPQHF. For the CDR3, the DNA is TGTGCCAGCAGTTACTCGGGGGACAAAAATCAGCCCCAGCATTTT.

The chain joins TRBV19 to TRBJ1-4, with D maybe TRBD1 (5 bases). Germline lookup yields CDR1 LNHDA and CDR2 SQIVND (reference sequence). This CDR3 contains 13 residues. The V end was cut by 4 bases, the J end by 12 bases, with 15 bases between. CDR3 region: CASSTRQWGELFF. In DNA, the CDR3 is TGTGCCAGTAGTACCCGACAATGGGGGGAACTGTTTTTT.

Note on this clone: One junction end disagrees with the germline gene, perhaps due to a read error. This CDR3 reads CGSSSGQGDYGYTF. CDR3 DNA: TGTGGCAGCAGCTCCGGACAGGGAGACTATGGCTACACCTTC. The chain is built from TRBV28 and TRBJ1-2, with 8 nucleotides matching TRBD1. CDR3 length equals 14 residues. CDR1 and CDR2 from the germline V gene are MDHEN and SYDVKM.

This chain uses TRBV6-5 with TRBJ2-7; 9 positions match TRBD1. V lost 6 bases to trimming and J lost 4 bases; unmatched junction nucleotides: 7. This CDR3 contains 14 residues. From germline, CDR1 is MNHEY and CDR2 SVGAGI. CDR3 bases: TGTGCCAGCAGCCTCCTGGACAGGGGTTACGAGCAGTACTTC. Residues: CASSLLDRGYEQYF.

This rearrangement joins TRBV28 to TRBJ1-6; D gene ambiguous. The germline V gene encodes CDR1 MDHEN and CDR2 SYDVKM. This CDR3 spans 12 amino acids. Trimming shortened V by 6 bases and J by 7 bases, and 7 bases separated the two germline ends. CDR3 sequence: CASRPENSPLHF. The CDR3 DNA reads as TGTGCCAGCAGGCCAGAGAATTCACCCCTCCACTTT.

This chain joins TRBV18 and TRBJ1-1, with D unclear. Per germline, CDR1 KGHSH and CDR2 LQKENI. V gave up 5 bases and J gave up 0 bases, with 10 bases separating them. This CDR3 is 14 amino acids long. CDR3 in DNA: TGTGCCAGCTCAGATAGCATTTTGAACACTGAAGCTTTCTTT. It specifies CASSDSILNTEAFF.

This clone was seen only a few times. The V gene is TRBV7-2, the J gene TRBJ1-2, with a possible D match to TRBD1 (6 bases). Germline lookup yields CDR1 SGHTA and CDR2 FQGNSA. The V and J ends lost 5 bases and 3 bases respectively, with 10 bases between them. This CDR3 is 13 amino acids long. The CDR3 coding sequence is TGTGCCAGCAGCGTGGACAGCTACTATGGCTACACCTTC. Protein: CASSVDSYYGYTF.

The chain carries TRBV7-9 and TRBJ1-4, with TRBD1 as a possible D gene (5 bases). CDR3 length equals 15 residues. V lost 5 bases and J lost 7, with 17 bases in between. Looked up from germline, CDR1 is SEHNR and CDR2 is FQNEAQ (reference sequence). The chain's CDR3 is CASSGTGGLFEKLFF. The CDR3 region has the DNA TGTGCCAGCAGCGGAACTGGGGGGTTATTTGAAAAACTGTTTTTT. Combining the CDR3 with reference TRBV7-9 and TRBJ1-4 gives the whole variable domain DTGVSQNPRHKITKRGQNVTFRCDPISEHNRLYWYRQTLGQGPEFLTYFQNEAQLEKSRLLSDRFSAERPKGSFSTLEIQRTEQGDSAMYLCASSGTGGLFEKLFFGSGTQLSVL.

The J gene is TRBJ1-1, the V gene TRBV7-8; 7 nucleotides agree with TRBD1. The CDR3 runs to 14 residues. The germline V gene encodes CDR1 SGHVS and CDR2 FQNEAQ. V was pared by 3 bases and J by 1 base, with 2 bases of the junction left unmatched. The CDR3 spells CASSFGDRNTEAFF. The CDR3 DNA reads as TGTGCCAGCAGCTTTGGGGACAGGAACACTGAAGCTTTCTTT. Supplemented by reference TRBV7-8 and TRBJ1-1, the full variable domain reads GAGVSQSPRYKVAKRGQDVALRCDPISGHVSLFWYQQALGQGPEFLTYFQNEAQLDKSGLPSDRFFAERPEGSVSTLKIQRTQQEDSAVYLCASSFGDRNTEAFFGQGTRLTVV.